This T cell receptor beta chain originates from a study of blood T cell repertoires in COVID-19. Study information: Whether acute or convalescent, the COVID-19 samples came from the United States, Italy and Spain.

Authors' methods: Estimation of nucleated cell counts was performed using reference gene primer amplification. Libraries were prepared by immunoSEQ multiplex PCR; TCRdb keeps only in-frame clonotypes and omits some of them. The DNA gave D and trimming, while V, J and clone size come from that table. Of about 340,000 clones listed, approximately 86% are singletons. The germline V and J ends were trimmed by 3 bases and 7 bases, with 19 bases remaining between them. This CDR3 region has 17 residues. Germline CDR1 reads MNHEY; CDR2 reads SMNVEV (reference sequence). Participant reports of clinical history set cohort assignment.

Source material: PBMCs or T cells enriched from blood (not recorded which). The chain has TRBV27 and TRBJ1-6, with D hard to call. This TCR derives from a woman between 40 and 50 years old with acute COVID-19. CDR3 sequence reads: CASSFKSGTAGNSPLHF. In nucleotides, the CDR3 is TGTGCCAGCAGTTTTAAGTCCGGCACAGCGGGAAATTCACCCCTCCACTTT.